This T cell receptor beta chain was identified in a study of T cells in Graves' hyperthyroidism and ophthalmopathy. The wider study: Pretreatment peripheral blood was obtained at initial diagnosis.

Trimming removed 4 bases at V and 2 bases at J, with 16 bases between. The CDR3 extends over 15 amino acids. CDR1 and CDR2 (germline): SGDLS, YYNGEE. The table lists this clonotype with a few counts. Graves' hyperthyroidism without ophthalmopathy progression within 18 months was termed stable. Hyperthyroidism, newly diagnosed and lasting under 2 months, affected patients aged 18 to 65. Clinical symptoms, serum thyroxine, TRAb, thyroid ultrasound and orbital computed tomography informed diagnoses. TCR beta CDR3 regions were amplified from RNA transcripts. First-round RT-PCR with HTBI primers amplified the TCR CDR3 region. TCRdb reprocessed the multiplex PCR reads via MiXCR and lists one record per CDR3 protein. The sample has 700,000 or so distinct CDR3 sequences, about 16% seen once; the top ten hold around 7.7%.

V is TRBV9 and J is TRBJ2-7, with a tentative D call TRBD1 (6 bases). This sequence originates from a man aged 18 to 29 with Graves' hyperthyroidism. The sample comprised blood. CDR3 nucleotide sequence: TGTGCCAGCAGCTTTAGACAGGTCGATGCCTACGAGCAGTACTTC. It encodes CASSFRQVDAYEQYF.